A single sample gave rise to the 15 T cell receptor beta chains below, sequenced in a study of cytomegalovirus exposure and HLA in healthy donors. The PCR ran on 60 Vbeta and 13 Jbeta primers. The table came from immunoSEQ multiplex PCR; TCRdb's copy has only in-frame clones and leaves some out. The repertoire holds some 180,000 clones, with 73% as singletons. Material: PBMCs. These receptors were obtained from a woman between 18 and 29 years old in good health and CMV-seropositive.

V usage is TRBV5-1 and J usage is TRBJ2-1; weak D call: TRBD1 (6 bases). Germline CDR1 is SGHRS and CDR2 is YFSETQ. The CDR3 sequence is 13 residues long. V lost 6 bases to trimming and J lost 4 bases, with 11 bases between them. In DNA, the CDR3 is TGCGCCAGCAACAAGGACAGTTACAATGAGCAGTTCTTC. Translating it yields CASNKDSYNEQFF.

The chain joins TRBV4-1 to TRBJ2-5; 7 bases line up with TRBD2. Germline-derived CDR1 and CDR2 are MGHRA and YSYEKL. This CDR3 is built from 19 residues. V was pared by 0 bases and J by 2 bases, with 15 bases of the junction left unmatched. The CDR3 sequence is CASSQESQSGRGGQETQYF. For the CDR3, the DNA is TGCGCCAGCAGCCAAGAGTCCCAATCGGGTCGCGGGGGACAAGAGACCCAGTACTTC.

The CDR3 DNA is TGTGCCAGCAGCTTCGGGACAGGGGGCACTGAAGCTTTCTTT. Translated: CASSFGTGGTEAFF. The chain employs TRBV5-4 and TRBJ1-1, with 11 bases matching TRBD1. Germline CDR1 and CDR2: SGHNT and YYREEE (reference sequence). V shed 2 bases and J 4 bases; nucleotides not matched to a gene: 1. The CDR3 extends over 14 amino acids.

The genes are TRBV13 and TRBJ2-1, with TRBD2 matching over 7 bases. Germline V lookup: CDR1 PRHDT, CDR2 FYEKMQ (reference sequence). The CDR3 sequence is 15 residues long. V shed 0 bases, J shed 6 bases, and the junction held 5 bases outside the gene matches. The DNA for the CDR3 is TGTGCCAGCAGCTTAGGACGACCTAGCGGCAATGAGCAGTTCTTC. Translation: CASSLGRPSGNEQFF.

This sequence joins TRBV7-2 and TRBJ2-7, with a weak D call TRBD2 (5 bases). This CDR3 contains 14 residues. Germline V gene lookup returns CDR1 SGHTA and CDR2 FQGNSA. The V and J ends lost 6 bases and 3 bases respectively, with 15 bases between them. The chain's CDR3 is CASSLRTRNYEQYF. CDR3 bases: TGTGCCAGCAGTCTTCGGACTCGAAACTACGAGCAGTACTTC.

V is TRBV7-2 and J is TRBJ1-6; possible D gene TRBD1, 6 bases. Germline loops: CDR1 SGHTA, CDR2 FQGNSA. Trimming left V 3 bases short and J 5 bases short, with 11 bases between. There are 15 residues in the CDR3. This chain's CDR3 is CASSFRAGDNSPLHF. DNA of the CDR3: TGTGCCAGCAGCTTCAGGGCAGGGGATAATTCACCCCTCCACTTT.

About this clone: Other DNA sequences in this specimen translate into the identical CDR3. The chain employs TRBV18 and TRBJ2-1, with 10 nucleotides matching TRBD1. The CDR3 is 15 residues long. V was clipped by 0 bases and J by 4 bases; unmatched bases: 0. Per the germline V gene, CDR1 is KGHSH and CDR2 is LQKENI. This CDR3 is CASSPPGQGYNEQFF. Written as DNA, the CDR3 is TGTGCCAGCTCACCACCGGGACAGGGGTACAATGAGCAGTTCTTC.

The chain is built from TRBV11-2 and TRBJ1-4, with 7 bases that match TRBD1. The CDR3 is 15 residues long. In germline, CDR1 is SGHAT, CDR2 FQNNGV. V shed 6 bases and J 2 bases; nucleotides not matched to a gene: 6. In DNA, the CDR3 is TGTGCCAGCAGGAAACAGGGGACTACTAATGAAAAACTGTTTTTT. This translates into CASRKQGTTNEKLFF.

This clone was observed a few times. CDR3 nucleotides: TGCGCCAGCAGCTTGGGACAGGGATTGGAAAAACTGTTTTTT. Translation gives CASSLGQGLEKLFF. The genes are TRBV5-1 and TRBJ1-4; 7 nucleotides line up with TRBD1. Trimming removed 0 bases from V and 8 bases from J; junction bases left unmatched: 4. From germline, CDR1 is SGHRS and CDR2 YFSETQ. CDR3 size: 14 residues. Full variable domain (missing parts from reference TRBV5-1 and TRBJ1-4): KAGVTQTPRYLIKTRGQQVTLSCSPISGHRSVSWYQQTPGQGLQFLFEYFSETQRNKGNFPGRFSGRQFSNSRSEMNVSTLELGDSALYLCASSLGQGLEKLFFGSGTQLSVL.

As to this clone: The junction departs from germline at one end; a sequencing error may be responsible. The V gene is TRBV5-6, the J gene TRBJ2-7, with TRBD1 matching over 9 bases. From germline, CDR1 is SGHDT and CDR2 YYEEEE. CDR3 length: 14 residues. The DNA of the CDR3 is TGTGCCAGCAGCTTTGGAACAGGGGGCGTTCCGTTGCACTTC. This gives the protein CASSFGTGGVPLHF.

J is TRBJ2-3 and V is TRBV4-2; TRBD1 aligns across 11 bases. The CDR3 contains 15 residues. V was pared by 1 base and J by 7 bases, with 4 bases of the junction left unmatched. Germline V gene lookup returns CDR1 LGHNA and CDR2 YNFKEQ. CDR3 sequence reads: CASSQGTGGGYTQYF. CDR3 nucleotides: TGTGCCAGCAGCCAAGGGACAGGGGGCGGGTATACGCAGTATTTT.

V gene TRBV7-8 combines with J gene TRBJ1-4; D uncertain. The CDR3 covers 13 residues. CDR1 and CDR2 from the germline V gene are SGHVS and FQNEAQ. V lost 8 bases, J lost 8 bases, and 15 bases lay in between. Here the CDR3 DNA reads TGTGCCAGCGGCCACCTCCATGGCGAAAAACTGTTTTTT. It codes for CASGHLHGEKLFF. Together with reference TRBV7-8 and TRBJ1-4, the CDR3 gives the full variable domain: GAGVSQSPRYKVAKRGQDVALRCDPISGHVSLFWYQQALGQGPEFLTYFQNEAQLDKSGLPSDRFFAERPEGSVSTLKIQRTQQEDSAVYLCASGHLHGEKLFFGSGTQLSVL.

The genes are TRBV7-6 and TRBJ2-7, with TRBD1 matching over 8 bases. With V trimmed by 5 bases and J by 4 bases, 4 bases remained unmatched. The CDR3 consists of 13 residues. CDR1 SGHVS and CDR2 FNYEAQ come from the germline V gene. CDR3 in amino acids: CASSTRQGYEQYF. The CDR3 nucleotides are TGTGCCAGCAGCACCAGACAGGGGTACGAGCAGTACTTC.

The table lists this clone with a count of one. The V and J genes are TRBV25-1 and TRBJ1-1; no clear D gene. CDR3 length: 16 residues. CDR1 is MGHDK, CDR2 SYGVNS, per germline. Trimming took 2 bases from V and 1 from J, leaving 14 bases between them. CDR3 bases: TGTGCCAGCAGTGAAACGGCAGGCGTGAGGAACACTGAAGCTTTCTTT. Translation: CASSETAGVRNTEAFF.

The chain is built from TRBV10-2 and TRBJ1-6, with 7 nucleotides matching TRBD1. The V and J ends lost 10 bases and 10 bases, in that order; junction bases with no gene match: 13. Germline V lookup: CDR1 WSHSY, CDR2 SAAADI. The CDR3 is made up of 14 amino acids. As DNA, the CDR3 is TGCGCCACTCCAACCGGAGACAGGGAATCACCCCTCCACTTT. It codes for CATPTGDRESPLHF.